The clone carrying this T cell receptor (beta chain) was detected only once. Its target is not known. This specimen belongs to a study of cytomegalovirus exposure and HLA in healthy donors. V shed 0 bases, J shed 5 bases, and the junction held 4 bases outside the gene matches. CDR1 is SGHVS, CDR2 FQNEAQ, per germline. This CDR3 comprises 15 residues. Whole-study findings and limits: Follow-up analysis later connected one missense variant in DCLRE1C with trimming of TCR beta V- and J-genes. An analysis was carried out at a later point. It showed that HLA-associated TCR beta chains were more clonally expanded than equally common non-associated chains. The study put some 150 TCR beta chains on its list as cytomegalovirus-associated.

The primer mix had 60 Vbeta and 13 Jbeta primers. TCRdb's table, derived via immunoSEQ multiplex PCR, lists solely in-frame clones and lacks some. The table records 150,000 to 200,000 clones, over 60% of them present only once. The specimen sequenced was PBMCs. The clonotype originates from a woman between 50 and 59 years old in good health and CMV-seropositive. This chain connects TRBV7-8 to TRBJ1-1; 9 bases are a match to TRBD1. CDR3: CASSLARDRATEAFF. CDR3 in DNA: TGTGCCAGCAGCTTAGCGCGGGACAGGGCAACTGAAGCTTTCTTT. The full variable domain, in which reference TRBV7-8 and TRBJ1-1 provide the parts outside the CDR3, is GAGVSQSPRYKVAKRGQDVALRCDPISGHVSLFWYQQALGQGPEFLTYFQNEAQLDKSGLPSDRFFAERPEGSVSTLKIQRTQQEDSAVYLCASSLARDRATEAFFGQGTRLTVV.